These 4 T cell receptor beta chains originate from one sample sequenced in a study of cytomegalovirus exposure and HLA in healthy donors. PCR employed 60 Vbeta and 13 Jbeta primers. Assay: immunoSEQ multiplex PCR; the TCRdb copy retains only in-frame clones and omits some. The sample has tens of thousands of clones, 75% to 90% seen once. The sequenced sample was PBMCs. These TCRs come from a woman between 25 and 40 years old in good health and CMV-seropositive.

This chain links TRBV25-1 with TRBJ2-5; D is perhaps TRBD1 (6 bases). The DNA matches TRBJ2-7 better at its end, which makes the J call doubtful. CDR1 is MGHDK, CDR2 SYGVNS, per germline. This CDR3 is 15 amino acids long. CDR3 loop: CASSEVTGSSYEQYF. Written as DNA, the CDR3 is TGTGCCAGCAGTGAGGTCACAGGGAGCTCCTACGAGCAGTACTTC.

The chain has TRBV5-5 and TRBJ2-7; TRBD1 matches 10 bases. Per the germline V gene, CDR1 is SGHKS and CDR2 is YYEKEE (reference sequence). CDR3 size: 14 residues. The junction had 6 bases not matched to a gene; V was cut back by 2 bases and J by 7 bases. DNA of the CDR3: TGTGCCAGCAGCTTTGGGACAGGGGAGGAGGAGCAGTACTTC. Protein product: CASSFGTGEEEQYF.

This chain uses TRBV5-1 with TRBJ1-4, with 8 bases matching TRBD1. The CDR3 sequence is 14 residues long. Germline V lookup: CDR1 SGHRS, CDR2 YFSETQ. The trim removed 4 bases at V and 10 bases at J, leaving 9 bases unmatched. Here the CDR3 DNA reads TGCGCCAGCAGCACACAGGGGGGTGGAGGAAAACTGTTTTTT. It yields the protein CASSTQGGGGKLFF.

The V call is TRBV15, the J call TRBJ2-1, with 10 bases identical to TRBD2. The CDR3 covers 15 residues. CDR1 LNHNV and CDR2 YYDKDF come from the germline V gene (reference sequence). Unmatched junction bases numbered 6, after V lost 4 bases and J lost 6 bases. CDR3 residues: CATSMGTSATNEQFF. Here the CDR3 DNA reads TGTGCCACCAGCATGGGGACTAGCGCGACCAATGAGCAGTTCTTC.